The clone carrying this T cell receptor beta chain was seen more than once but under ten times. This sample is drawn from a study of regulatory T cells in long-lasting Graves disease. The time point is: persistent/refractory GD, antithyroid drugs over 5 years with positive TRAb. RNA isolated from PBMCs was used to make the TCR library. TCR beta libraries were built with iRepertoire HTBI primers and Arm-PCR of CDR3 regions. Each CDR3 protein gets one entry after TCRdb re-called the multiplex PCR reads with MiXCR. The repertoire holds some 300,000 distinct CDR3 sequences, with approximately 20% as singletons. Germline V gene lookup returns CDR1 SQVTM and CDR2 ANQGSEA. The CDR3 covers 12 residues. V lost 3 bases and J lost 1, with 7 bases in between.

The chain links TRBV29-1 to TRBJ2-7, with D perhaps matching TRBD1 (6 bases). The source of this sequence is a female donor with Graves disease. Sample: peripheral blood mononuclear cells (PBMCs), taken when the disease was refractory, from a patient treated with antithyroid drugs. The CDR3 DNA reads TGCAGCGTTGAGACAGGATCCTACGAGCAGTACTTC. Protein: CSVETGSYEQYF.